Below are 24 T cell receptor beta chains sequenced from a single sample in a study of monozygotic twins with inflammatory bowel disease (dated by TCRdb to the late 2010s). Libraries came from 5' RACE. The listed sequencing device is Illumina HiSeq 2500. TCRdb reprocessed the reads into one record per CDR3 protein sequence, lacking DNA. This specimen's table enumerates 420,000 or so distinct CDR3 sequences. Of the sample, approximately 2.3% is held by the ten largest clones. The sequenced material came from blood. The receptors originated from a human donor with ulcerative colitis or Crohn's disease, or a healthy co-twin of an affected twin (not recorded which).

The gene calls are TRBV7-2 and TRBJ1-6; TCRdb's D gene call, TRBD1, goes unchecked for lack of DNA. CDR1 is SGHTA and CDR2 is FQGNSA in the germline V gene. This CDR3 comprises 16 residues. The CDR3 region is CASSLVGGRVDSPLHF.

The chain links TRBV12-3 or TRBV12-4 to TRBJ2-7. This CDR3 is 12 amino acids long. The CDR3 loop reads CASSLMRYEQYF.

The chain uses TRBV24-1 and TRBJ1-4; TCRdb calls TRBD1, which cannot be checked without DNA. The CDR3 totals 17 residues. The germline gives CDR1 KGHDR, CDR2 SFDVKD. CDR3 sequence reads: CATSDGRTGRTSEKLFF.

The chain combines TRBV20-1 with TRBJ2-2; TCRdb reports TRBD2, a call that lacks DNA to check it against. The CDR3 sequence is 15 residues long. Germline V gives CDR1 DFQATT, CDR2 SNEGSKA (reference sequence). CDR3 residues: CSARLADKNTGELFF.

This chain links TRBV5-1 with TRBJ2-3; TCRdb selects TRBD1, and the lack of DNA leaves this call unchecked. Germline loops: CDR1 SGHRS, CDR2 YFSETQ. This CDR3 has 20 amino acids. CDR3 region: CASSLGWQLPPTRRTDTQYF.

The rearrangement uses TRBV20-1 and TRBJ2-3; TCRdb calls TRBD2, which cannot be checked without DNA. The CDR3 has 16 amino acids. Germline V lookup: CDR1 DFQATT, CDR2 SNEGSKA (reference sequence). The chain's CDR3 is CSARESTSGRFDTQYF.

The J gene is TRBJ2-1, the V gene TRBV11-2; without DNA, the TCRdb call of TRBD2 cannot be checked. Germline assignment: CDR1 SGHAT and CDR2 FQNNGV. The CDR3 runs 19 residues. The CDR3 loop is CASSLIVLRLAGVDNEQFF.

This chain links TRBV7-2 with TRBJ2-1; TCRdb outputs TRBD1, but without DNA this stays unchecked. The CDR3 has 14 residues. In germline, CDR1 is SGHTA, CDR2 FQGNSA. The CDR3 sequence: CASSLPPAYNEQFF.

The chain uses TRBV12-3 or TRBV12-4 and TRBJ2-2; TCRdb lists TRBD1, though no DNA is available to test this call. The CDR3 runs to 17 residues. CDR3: CASTPTWGQGGTGELFF.

The chain's CDR3 is CASSLEDRGSGYGYTF. The chain carries TRBV5-4 and TRBJ1-2; TCRdb proposes TRBD1, but this gene call is untestable without DNA. The CDR3 is 16 residues long. The V gene's germline CDR1 is SGHNT and CDR2 YYREEE (reference sequence).

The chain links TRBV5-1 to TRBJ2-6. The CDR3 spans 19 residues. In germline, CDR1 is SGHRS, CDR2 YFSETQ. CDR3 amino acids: CASSAKFSVANSGANVLTF.

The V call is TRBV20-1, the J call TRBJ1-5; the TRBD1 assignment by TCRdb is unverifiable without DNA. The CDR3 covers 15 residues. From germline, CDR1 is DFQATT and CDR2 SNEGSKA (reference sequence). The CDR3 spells CSARGTGGLDQPQHF.

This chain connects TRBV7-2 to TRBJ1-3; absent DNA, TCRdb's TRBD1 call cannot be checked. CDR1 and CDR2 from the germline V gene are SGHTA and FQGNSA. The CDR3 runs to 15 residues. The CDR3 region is CASSSNRGIGDTIYF.

CDR3: CASSLAGGWSTDTQYF. V gene TRBV10-2 combines with J gene TRBJ2-3; absent DNA, TCRdb's TRBD2 call cannot be checked. The CDR3 length is 16 residues. Looked up from germline, CDR1 is WSHSY and CDR2 is SAAADI.

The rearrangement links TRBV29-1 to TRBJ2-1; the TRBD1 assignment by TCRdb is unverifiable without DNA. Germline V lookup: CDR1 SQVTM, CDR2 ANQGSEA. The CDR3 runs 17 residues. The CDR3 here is CSVEDQWGAPNYNEQFF.

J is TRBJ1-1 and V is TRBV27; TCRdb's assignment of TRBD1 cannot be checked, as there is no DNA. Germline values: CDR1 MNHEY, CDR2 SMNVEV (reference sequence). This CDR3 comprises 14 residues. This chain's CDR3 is CASSFNRGLGRAFF.

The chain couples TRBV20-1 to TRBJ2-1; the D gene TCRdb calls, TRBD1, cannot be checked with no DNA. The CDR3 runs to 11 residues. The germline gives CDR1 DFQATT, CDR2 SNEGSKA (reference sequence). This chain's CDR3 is CSASPGDEQFF.

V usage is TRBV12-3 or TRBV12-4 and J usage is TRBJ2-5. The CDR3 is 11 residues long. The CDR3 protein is CASSLAWTQYF.

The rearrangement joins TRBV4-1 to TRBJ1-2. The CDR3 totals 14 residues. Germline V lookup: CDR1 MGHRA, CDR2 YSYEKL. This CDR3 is CASTPEAANYGYTF.

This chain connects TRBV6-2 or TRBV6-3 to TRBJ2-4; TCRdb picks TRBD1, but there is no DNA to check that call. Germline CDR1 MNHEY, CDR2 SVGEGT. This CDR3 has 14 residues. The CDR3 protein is CASSYIGTGGPEYF.

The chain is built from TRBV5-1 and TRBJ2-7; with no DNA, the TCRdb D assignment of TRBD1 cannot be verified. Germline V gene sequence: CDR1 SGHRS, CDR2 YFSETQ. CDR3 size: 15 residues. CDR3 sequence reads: CASSLGTGTGAEQYF.

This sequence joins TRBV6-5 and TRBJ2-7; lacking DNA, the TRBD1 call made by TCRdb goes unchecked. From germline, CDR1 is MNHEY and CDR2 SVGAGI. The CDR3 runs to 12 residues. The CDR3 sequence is CASSNRDRGLKF.

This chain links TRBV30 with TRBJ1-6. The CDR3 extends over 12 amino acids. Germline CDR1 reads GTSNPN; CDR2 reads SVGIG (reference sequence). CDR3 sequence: CATGGYNSPLHF.

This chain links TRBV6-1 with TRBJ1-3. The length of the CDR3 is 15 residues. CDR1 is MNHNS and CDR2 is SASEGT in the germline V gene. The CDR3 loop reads CASSGGWAPGNTIYF.